This TCR beta chain was identified in a study of control samples from healthy donors and cancer patients. Sequenced by immunoSEQ multiplex PCR; TCRdb stores in-frame clones only, minus some. The top ten hold just over 7.5% of the sample, which has around 140,000 clones, roughly 91% seen once. V shed 7 bases and J shed 4 bases, with 19 bases lying between them. The CDR3 is made up of 15 amino acids. Germline CDR1 reads SNHLY; CDR2 reads FYNNEI. Sequences were obtained from PBMCs. The chain links TRBV2 to TRBJ1-1, with a possible D match to TRBD1 (5 bases). The sequence was obtained from a man between 45 and 60 years old with head and neck cancer. CDR3: CASTLSGQGFTEAFF. The CDR3 region has the DNA TGTGCCAGCACTCTTTCCGGTCAGGGCTTCACTGAAGCTTTCTTT.